Below are 29 T cell receptor beta chains sequenced from a single sample in a study of T cell responses to AZD1222 COVID-19 vaccine. Profiling relied on immunoSEQ multiplex PCR, and the TCRdb table lists in-frame clones only, not all of them. The data contain 120,000 to 150,000 clones, 75% to 95% of them singletons. This specimen consisted of peripheral blood, obtained on day 0 of AZD1222 vaccination. These receptors originate from an adult in good health.

The rearrangement joins TRBV6-5 to TRBJ1-5, with 7 bases aligning to TRBD1. This CDR3 comprises 15 residues. V lost 6 bases, J lost 5 bases, and 10 bases stayed unmatched. The germline CDR1 and CDR2 sequences are MNHEY and SVGAGI. The CDR3 here is CASSPGQFYYQPQHF. The CDR3, as DNA: TGTGCCAGCAGCCCGGGACAGTTCTATTATCAGCCCCAGCATTTT.

The chain recombines TRBV9 with TRBJ1-4; D gene ambiguous. V was pared by 4 bases and J by 0 bases, with 13 bases between. The CDR3 length is 16 residues. Germline V gene data show CDR1 as SGDLS and CDR2 as YYNGEE. CDR3 sequence (DNA): TGTGCCAGCAGCCCAGGAGGCTATGCAACTAATGAAAAACTGTTTTTT. This gives the protein CASSPGGYATNEKLFF.

This chain joins TRBV25-1 and TRBJ1-1, with D perhaps matching TRBD1 (5 bases). The CDR3 length is 16 residues. The V end lost 5 bases, the J end lost 1 base, and 17 bases lay between the germline ends. Germline lookup yields CDR1 MGHDK and CDR2 SYGVNS. The DNA for the CDR3 is TGTGCCAGCAGTTCCCACCAGGGTTTAGAGAACACTGAAGCTTTCTTT. Translating it yields CASSSHQGLENTEAFF. Full variable domain (missing parts from reference TRBV25-1 and TRBJ1-1): EADIYQTPRYLVIGTGKKITLECSQTMGHDKMYWYQQDPGMELHLIHYSYGVNSTEKGDLSSESTVSRIRTEHFPLTLESARPSHTSQYLCASSSHQGLENTEAFFGQGTRLTVV.

The sample holds one count of this clone. The chain is built from TRBV11-3 and TRBJ2-2, with no clear D. Germline V lookup: CDR1 SGHNT, CDR2 YENEEA. CDR3 length: 14 residues. Trimming removed 6 bases at V and 6 bases at J, with 14 bases between. CDR3 DNA: TGTGCCAGCAGATTAACCTCCGGCTCCGGGGAGCTGTTTTTT. Translating gives CASRLTSGSGELFF.

The chain uses TRBV9 and TRBJ2-7; D gene uncertain. The V end was cut by 3 bases, the J end by 6 bases, with 10 bases between. The CDR3 contains 12 residues. The germline CDR1 and CDR2 sequences are SGDLS and YYNGEE. This CDR3 is CASSESLGEQYF. As DNA, the CDR3 is TGTGCCAGCAGCGAGAGTTTGGGCGAGCAGTACTTC. Looking up the rest from reference TRBV9 and TRBJ2-7 gives the full variable domain: DSGVTQTPKHLITATGQRVTLRCSPRSGDLSVYWYQQSLDQGLQFLIQYYNGEERAKGNILERFSAQQFPDLHSELNLSSLELGDSALYFCASSESLGEQYFGPGTRLTVT.

There are a few counts of this clone. The chain employs TRBV7-8 and TRBJ1-4; 9 nucleotides agree with TRBD1. V lost 2 bases, J lost 8 bases, and 6 bases stayed unmatched. Germline assignment: CDR1 SGHVS and CDR2 FQNEAQ. The CDR3 extends over 15 amino acids. The CDR3 DNA reads as TGTGCCAGCAGCTTATATGGGACAGGGAACGAAAAACTGTTTTTT. It specifies CASSLYGTGNEKLFF.

This clone was seen once. The CDR3 DNA sequence: TGTGCCAGCAAACCCCTACTAGCGAACGAGCAGTACTTC. It translates to CASKPLLANEQYF. This chain links TRBV27 with TRBJ2-7, with 7 bases matching TRBD2. The germline CDR1 and CDR2 sequences are MNHEY and SMNVEV (reference sequence). The CDR3 length is 13 residues. V lost 7 bases and J lost 5; bases outside the gene matches: 8.

The chain carries TRBV19 and TRBJ1-4, with no clear D. The CDR3 runs to 13 residues. Trimming cost V 7 bases and J 2 bases, with 8 bases left between them. Germline V CDR1 and CDR2: LNHDA, SQIVND (reference sequence). CDR3 amino acids: CASKAGTNEKLFF. The CDR3 region has the DNA TGTGCCAGTAAGGCGGGTACTAATGAAAAACTGTTTTTT.

The rearrangement links TRBV7-3 to TRBJ1-1, with D uncertain. Trimming cost V 8 bases and J 5 bases, with 15 bases left between them. Per germline, CDR1 SGHTA and CDR2 FQGTGA. CDR3 length equals 13 residues. The CDR3 DNA reads as TGTGCCAGCGCGGTAGGACGGGATACTGAAGCTTTCTTT. Its protein is CASAVGRDTEAFF.

V usage is TRBV7-2 and J usage is TRBJ1-4; D is perhaps TRBD1 (5 bases). V lost 3 bases to trimming and J lost 5 bases, with 10 bases between them. This CDR3 spans 14 amino acids. CDR1 is SGHTA, CDR2 FQGNSA, per germline. The CDR3 is CASSFTGVNEKLFF. In DNA, the CDR3 is TGTGCCAGCAGCTTTACAGGAGTAAATGAAAAACTGTTTTTT.

The chain combines TRBV2 with TRBJ1-2; 8 bases agree with TRBD1. Losses at the gene ends were 8 bases for V and 0 bases for J; bases not matched to a gene: 17. Germline lookup yields CDR1 SNHLY and CDR2 FYNNEI. The CDR3 has 18 amino acids. CDR3 DNA sequence: TGTGCCAGCTCTTCTGTGAGGACAGGGAGTACAGCTAACTATGGCTACACCTTC. It yields the protein CASSSVRTGSTANYGYTF.

This sequence joins TRBV11-2 and TRBJ2-1, with D perhaps matching TRBD1 (6 bases). Germline lookup yields CDR1 SGHAT and CDR2 FQNNGV. The V and J ends lost 7 bases and 8 bases respectively, with 24 bases between them. This CDR3 has 16 residues. CDR3 sequence: CASIPRPGHGVYEQFF. CDR3 DNA sequence: TGTGCCAGCATCCCCCGCCCGGGACACGGGGTTTATGAGCAGTTCTTC.

V gene TRBV12-5 combines with J gene TRBJ1-2; D perhaps matches TRBD1 (5 bases). The CDR3 covers 12 residues. Germline V gene sequence: CDR1 LGHNT, CDR2 FRNRAP. The CDR3, as DNA: TGTGCCGCGGGGGGTAACAACTATGGCTACACCTTC. It is translated as CAAGGNNYGYTF.

This rearrangement joins TRBV7-2 to TRBJ2-7; D gene unclear. V was shortened by 7 bases and J by 2 bases, with 9 bases between the two germline ends. Germline-derived CDR1 and CDR2 are SGHTA and FQGNSA. The CDR3 loop spans 12 amino acids. CDR3 residues: CASKSATYEQYF. In nucleotides, the CDR3 is TGTGCCAGCAAGTCCGCCACCTACGAGCAGTACTTC.

The CDR3 spells CASSSTLGRPNSPLHF. The CDR3, as DNA: TGTGCCAGCAGCTCGACCCTGGGACGGCCTAATTCACCCCTCCACTTT. The gene calls are TRBV7-9 and TRBJ1-6, with D tentatively TRBD1 (5 bases). The CDR3 length is 16 residues. The germline V gene has CDR1 SEHNR and CDR2 FQNEAQ (reference sequence). Between the trimmed V and J ends, which lost 4 bases and 6 bases, there was a span of 16 bases. Full variable domain (remainder filled in from reference TRBV7-9 and TRBJ1-6): DTGVSQNPRHKITKRGQNVTFRCDPISEHNRLYWYRQTLGQGPEFLTYFQNEAQLEKSRLLSDRFSAERPKGSFSTLEIQRTEQGDSAMYLCASSSTLGRPNSPLHFGNGTRLTVT.

This clone was detected only a few times. The chain employs TRBV11-3 and TRBJ2-1; D might be TRBD2 (6 bases). Deletions cut 2 bases from V and 2 bases from J, with 10 bases between. The CDR3 runs to 15 residues. Germline CDR1 reads SGHNT; CDR2 reads YENEEA. The CDR3 DNA is TGTGCCAGCAGCTTAACGCGGGAACCCTACAATGAGCAGTTCTTC. Translated, it gives CASSLTREPYNEQFF.

The genes are TRBV15 and TRBJ2-7; no definite D call. Looked up from germline, CDR1 is LNHNV and CDR2 is YYDKDF (reference sequence). Between the trimmed V and J ends, which lost 0 bases and 2 bases, there was a span of 11 bases. The CDR3 runs to 15 residues. CDR3 in amino acids: CATSRDLSSTYEQYF. For the CDR3, the DNA is TGTGCCACCAGCAGAGATCTGAGTAGCACCTACGAGCAGTACTTC.

This chain links TRBV28 with TRBJ1-5; 8 bases line up with TRBD1. CDR3 length equals 14 residues. The V segment lost 5 bases and the J segment 6 bases; nucleotides outside the gene matches: 6. Germline loops: CDR1 MDHEN, CDR2 SYDVKM. The CDR3 is CASSHNRGAQPQHF. The CDR3, as DNA: TGTGCCAGCAGTCACAACAGGGGGGCTCAGCCCCAGCATTTT.

The V and J genes are TRBV2 and TRBJ1-4, with D perhaps TRBD1 (5 bases). The CDR3 runs 14 residues. V lost 4 bases, J lost 8 bases, and 14 bases lay in between. The germline V gene has CDR1 SNHLY and CDR2 FYNNEI. The CDR3 protein is CASSGWGEGEKLFF. The CDR3 bases are TGTGCCAGCAGTGGGTGGGGGGAAGGCGAAAAACTGTTTTTT.

The gene calls are TRBV4-1 and TRBJ2-5; D is tentatively TRBD1 or TRBD2 (5 bases each). CDR1 is MGHRA and CDR2 is YSYEKL in the germline V gene. V was pared by 1 base and J by 1 base, with 13 bases between. The CDR3 spans 16 residues. The CDR3, as DNA: TGCGCCAGCAGCCAAGCTACCGGGGCCACCCAAGAGACCCAGTACTTC. As protein: CASSQATGATQETQYF.

This clone was seen only a few times. V usage is TRBV5-1 and J usage is TRBJ2-7; D is possibly TRBD1 (5 bases). Germline V gene sequence: CDR1 SGHRS, CDR2 YFSETQ. V was cut by 2 bases and J by 2 bases, with 11 bases left in between. The CDR3 length is 14 residues. CDR3 residues: CASSFATDTYEQYF. In DNA, the CDR3 is TGCGCCAGCAGCTTTGCGACAGACACCTACGAGCAGTACTTC. Full variable domain (missing parts from reference TRBV5-1 and TRBJ2-7): KAGVTQTPRYLIKTRGQQVTLSCSPISGHRSVSWYQQTPGQGLQFLFEYFSETQRNKGNFPGRFSGRQFSNSRSEMNVSTLELGDSALYLCASSFATDTYEQYFGPGTRLTVT.

V is TRBV14 and J is TRBJ2-3; 14 bases are a match to TRBD2. In germline, CDR1 is SGHDN, CDR2 FVKESK. This CDR3 is built from 16 residues. V lost 10 bases, J lost 2 bases, and 8 bases stayed unmatched. CDR3 DNA sequence: TGTGCCACACACCGACTAGCGGGAGGGTTCACAGATACGCAGTATTTT. This sequence encodes CATHRLAGGFTDTQYF. The full variable domain, with the rest looked up from reference TRBV14 and TRBJ2-3, is EAGVTQFPSHSVIEKGQTVTLRCDPISGHDNLYWYRRVMGKEIKFLLHFVKESKQDESGMPNNRFLAERTGGTYSTLKVQPAELEDSGVYFCATHRLAGGFTDTQYFGPGTRLTVL.

The CDR3 region is CASSEATYQPQHF. For the CDR3, the DNA is TGTGCCAGCAGTGAAGCTACCTATCAGCCCCAGCATTTT. This chain links TRBV6-1 with TRBJ1-5, with no clear D. V lost 0 bases, J lost 5 bases, and 5 bases lay in between. In germline, CDR1 is MNHNS, CDR2 SASEGT. The CDR3 runs 13 residues.

The V gene is TRBV19, the J gene TRBJ2-7; D is uncertain. This CDR3 comprises 15 residues. V gave up 2 bases and J gave up 3 bases, with 14 bases separating them. CDR1 and CDR2 (germline): LNHDA, SQIVND (reference sequence). CDR3 residues: CASSISRMGIYEQYF. The CDR3 bases are TGTGCCAGTAGTATAAGTCGCATGGGGATCTACGAGCAGTACTTC.

The chain recombines TRBV5-4 with TRBJ1-6, with D unresolved. Trimming pared 0 bases from V and 8 bases from J, leaving 9 bases between. The germline V gene encodes CDR1 SGHNT and CDR2 YYREEE (reference sequence). This CDR3 is 14 amino acids long. CDR3 protein: CASSLAGRDSPLHF. The CDR3 DNA is TGTGCCAGCAGCTTGGCCGGGAGGGATTCACCCCTCCACTTT.

The rearrangement uses TRBV2 and TRBJ2-7, with TRBD1 as a possible D gene (6 bases). Trimming removed 7 bases from V and 1 base from J, with 17 bases in between. This CDR3 has 15 residues. Germline CDR1 and CDR2: SNHLY and FYNNEI. The CDR3 bases are TGTGCCAGCAAGCCAACAGGGTTAGGATCCTACGAGCAGTACTTC. Translation gives CASKPTGLGSYEQYF.

This clone appeared a single time. The chain joins TRBV12-5 to TRBJ1-1; D is perhaps TRBD1 (5 bases). Germline V gene lookup returns CDR1 LGHNT and CDR2 FRNRAP. The CDR3 length is 13 residues. Trimming removed 2 bases from V and 4 bases from J, with 8 bases in between. CDR3: CASGLMGGTEAFF. CDR3 bases: TGTGCTAGTGGTTTGATGGGGGGCACTGAAGCTTTCTTT.

The gene calls are TRBV9 and TRBJ1-1; a weak D match, TRBD1 (6 bases). The germline V gene encodes CDR1 SGDLS and CDR2 YYNGEE. CDR3 length: 14 residues. Between the trimmed V and J ends, which lost 4 bases and 2 bases, there was a span of 12 bases. In nucleotides, the CDR3 is TGTGCCAGCAGCCCCCGGACAGAAAACACTGAAGCTTTCTTT. It yields the protein CASSPRTENTEAFF.

The genes are TRBV7-9 and TRBJ1-4; weak D call: TRBD1 (5 bases). Deletions cut 6 bases from V and 6 bases from J, with 8 bases between. Looked up from germline, CDR1 is SEHNR and CDR2 is FQNEAQ (reference sequence). There are 12 residues in the CDR3. CDR3 bases: TGTGCCAGCAGAGAACAGGATGAAAAACTGTTTTTT. It yields the protein CASREQDEKLFF.